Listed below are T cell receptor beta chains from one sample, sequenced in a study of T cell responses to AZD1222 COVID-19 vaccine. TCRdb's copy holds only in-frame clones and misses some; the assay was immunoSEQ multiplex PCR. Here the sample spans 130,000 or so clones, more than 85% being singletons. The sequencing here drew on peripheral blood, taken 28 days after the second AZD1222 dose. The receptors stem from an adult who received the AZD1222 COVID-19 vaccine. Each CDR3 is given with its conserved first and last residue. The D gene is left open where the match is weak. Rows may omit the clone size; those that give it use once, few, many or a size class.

CASSVDGLAGGFYNEQFF	TGTGCCAGCAGCGTAGATGGGCTAGCGGGGGGCTTTTACAATGAGCAGTTCTTC	.	TRBV9	TRBJ2-1	TRBD2
CASSVLAGYEQYF	TGTGCCAGCAGTGTGCTAGCGGGGTACGAGCAGTACTTC	.	TRBV25-1	TRBJ2-7	TRBD2
CASSVARGGPVNYGYTF	TGTGCCAGCAGCGTAGCCAGGGGCGGTCCTGTTAACTATGGCTACACCTTC	.	TRBV9	TRBJ1-2	.
CASSLPIRGLDVRETQYF	TGTGCCAGCAGCCTCCCGATTAGGGGGTTGGATGTAAGAGAGACCCAGTACTTC	.	TRBV11-2	TRBJ2-5	.
CASSSLGTGSNYGYTF	TGTGCCAGCAGTTCGTTAGGGACAGGCTCTAACTATGGCTACACCTTC	.	TRBV27	TRBJ1-2	TRBD1
CASSLLAGAYGYTF	TGTGCCAGCAGTTTATTAGCAGGGGCCTATGGCTACACCTTC	.	TRBV28	TRBJ1-2	.
CASSPRTGNTEAFF	TGCGCCAGCAGCCCGCGGACAGGGAACACTGAAGCTTTCTTT	.	TRBV5-1	TRBJ1-1	TRBD1
CASSVEDSRNQPQHF	TGTGCCAGCAGCGTAGAGGACAGCCGCAATCAGCCCCAGCATTTT	.	TRBV9	TRBJ1-5	.
CSASKGRGDSGANVLTF	TGCAGTGCTAGTAAGGGCAGGGGAGACTCTGGGGCCAACGTCCTGACTTTC	.	TRBV20-1	TRBJ2-6	.
CASSRRDYGYTF	TGTGCCAGCAGCCGCCGAGACTATGGCTACACCTTC	.	TRBV6-2/TRBV6-3	TRBJ1-2	.
CASSVPTSGRNTGELFF	TGTGCCAGCAGCGTGCCGACTAGCGGGAGGAACACCGGGGAGCTGTTTTTT	.	TRBV5-5	TRBJ2-2	TRBD2
CATSDLVQNNEKLFF	TGTGCCACCAGTGATTTAGTACAGAATAATGAAAAACTGTTTTTT	.	TRBV24-1	TRBJ1-4	.
CASRPQGGEAFF	TGTGCCAGCAGGCCCCAGGGTGGTGAAGCTTTCTTT	.	TRBV3-1/TRBV3-2	TRBJ1-1	.
CASSQVGRVNTGELFF	TGCGCCAGCAGCCAAGTGGGTAGGGTCAACACCGGGGAGCTGTTTTTT	.	TRBV4-3	TRBJ2-2	.
CASSQGSVGGANVLTF	TGCGCCAGCAGCCAGGGTAGCGTTGGAGGAGCCAACGTCCTGACTTTC	.	TRBV4-3	TRBJ2-6	.
CASSQDPRWSGSTDTQYF	TGTGCCAGCAGCCAAGACCCCCGGTGGAGCGGGAGTACAGATACGCAGTATTTT	.	TRBV14	TRBJ2-3	TRBD2
CASSRTGGQSGNTIYF	TGTGCCAGCAGCCGAACAGGGGGCCAATCTGGAAACACCATATATTTT	few	TRBV16	TRBJ1-3	TRBD1
CASSGTGLAGGEQYF	TGTGCCAGCAGCGGAACGGGACTAGCGGGAGGAGAGCAGTACTTC	.	TRBV7-2	TRBJ2-7	TRBD2
CASSPYGETEAFF	TGTGCCAGCAGTCCGTACGGTGAGACTGAAGCTTTCTTT	.	TRBV27	TRBJ1-1	.
CSVGFLFDEQFF	TGCAGCGTCGGGTTTCTCTTTGATGAGCAGTTCTTC	.	TRBV29-1	TRBJ2-1	.
CASRGGTEAFF	TGTGCCAGCAGGGGGGGGACTGAAGCTTTCTTT	.	TRBV25-1	TRBJ1-1	.
CASSQAGLEAFF	TGTGCCAGCAGTCAGGCGGGGCTTGAAGCTTTCTTT	.	TRBV12-3/TRBV12-4	TRBJ1-1	.
CASSGGGATYGYTF	TGTGCCAGCAGCGGAGGGGGAGCCACTTATGGCTACACCTTC	.	TRBV21-1	TRBJ1-2	.
CASSPPGQLRSYTF	TGTGCCAGCTCACCACCGGGTCAGTTAAGGAGCTACACCTTC	.	TRBV18	TRBJ1-2	.
CASSHTSIGEQFF	TGTGCCAGCAGCCACACTAGTATCGGTGAGCAGTTCTTC	.	TRBV7-9	TRBJ2-1	.
CARSPGTANTGELFF	TGTGCCAGAAGCCCTGGGACAGCGAACACCGGGGAGCTGTTTTTT	.	TRBV7-5	TRBJ2-2	.
CASSPPGQDNEKLFF	TGTGCCAGTAGTCCGCCGGGACAGGATAATGAAAAACTGTTTTTT	.	TRBV19	TRBJ1-4	TRBD1
CASKRRNSNQPQHF	TGTGCCAGTAAGAGGAGAAATAGCAATCAGCCCCAGCATTTT	.	TRBV19	TRBJ1-5	.
CASSLGGQVNQPQHF	TGTGCCAGCAGCTTAGGGGGACAGGTCAATCAGCCCCAGCATTTT	.	TRBV7-2	TRBJ1-5	TRBD1
CASSQTKERDANYGYTF	TGCGCCAGCAGCCAGACTAAAGAGCGGGACGCTAACTATGGCTACACCTTC	.	TRBV4-3	TRBJ1-2	.
CASSRTPSGEQFF	TGTGCCAGCAGCCGGACTCCCTCGGGTGAGCAGTTCTTC	.	TRBV7-2	TRBJ2-1	.
CSARGGEKAFF	TGCAGTGCTAGGGGGGGAGAAAAAGCTTTCTTT	once	TRBV20-1	TRBJ1-1	.
CASSQSTGHAKNIQYF	TGTGCCAGCAGCCAAAGTACAGGGCACGCCAAAAACATTCAGTACTTC	.	TRBV4-2	TRBJ2-4	.
CASSSGLGVSGYTF	TGTGCCAGCAGTTCTGGCCTGGGGGTGAGTGGCTACACCTTC	.	TRBV27	TRBJ1-2	.
CASTALTGGNNEQFF	TGTGCCAGCACCGCGCTGACAGGGGGTAACAATGAGCAGTTCTTC	.	TRBV7-9	TRBJ2-1	TRBD1
CASRLQRNTEAFF	TGCGCCAGCAGACTACAGCGCAACACTGAAGCTTTCTTT	.	TRBV23-1	TRBJ1-1	.
CASSPGLAGGLSETQYF	TGCGCCAGCAGCCCGGGACTAGCGGGGGGGCTATCAGAGACCCAGTACTTC	.	TRBV5-1	TRBJ2-5	TRBD2
CASSLGLAGGPGLNEQFF	TGTGCCAGCAGCTTAGGATTAGCGGGAGGGCCTGGGCTCAATGAGCAGTTCTTC	.	TRBV5-6	TRBJ2-1	TRBD2
CASSPFPISGETQYF	TGTGCCAGCAGCCCATTCCCTATATCGGGAGAGACCCAGTACTTC	once	TRBV3-1/TRBV3-2	TRBJ2-5	.
CASSLTETYEQYF	TGTGCCAGCAGCTTAACTGAAACCTACGAGCAGTACTTC	.	TRBV7-8	TRBJ2-7	.